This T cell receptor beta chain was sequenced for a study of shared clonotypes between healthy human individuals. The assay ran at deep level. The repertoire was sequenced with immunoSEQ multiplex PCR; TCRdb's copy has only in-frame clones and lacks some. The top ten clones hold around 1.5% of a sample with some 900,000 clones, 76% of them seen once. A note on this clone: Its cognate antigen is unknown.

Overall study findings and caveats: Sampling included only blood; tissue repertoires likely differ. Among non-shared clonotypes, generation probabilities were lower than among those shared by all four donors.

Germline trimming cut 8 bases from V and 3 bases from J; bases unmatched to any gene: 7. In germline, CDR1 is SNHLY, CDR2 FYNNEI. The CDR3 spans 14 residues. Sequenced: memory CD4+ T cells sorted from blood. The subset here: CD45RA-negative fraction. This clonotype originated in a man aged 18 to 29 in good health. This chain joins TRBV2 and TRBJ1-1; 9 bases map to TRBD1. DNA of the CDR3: TGTGCCAGCCACTGGGGACAGGGTTACACTGAAGCTTTCTTT. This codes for CASHWGQGYTEAFF.